The following is a T cell receptor delta chain sequence with its context. The antigen remains undetermined. A read error is the likely source, as a far larger clone sits one nucleotide away. This specimen includes other DNA sequences encoding the same CDR3. This entry comes from a study of γδ T cells in repeated Plasmodium falciparum infection. Study results and caveats: Malian donors came from one small rural village, predominantly one ethnic group. Vdelta2-negative gammadelta repertoires appeared less diverse and less shared in Malian than Australian children.

Vgamma9/Vdelta2+ and Vdelta2-negative gammadelta T cells were flow-sorted from PBMC for bulk sequencing. TCRdb re-called the multiplex PCR reads with CATT. The sample holds about 93,000 delta-chain clones, over 0.75% seen once. Germline CDR1 TSWWSYY, CDR2 QGS. CDR3 length equals 21 residues. Sequencing was done on a sample of gamma-delta T cells from blood. This sequence originates from a pool of human donors (malaria-infected and uninfected, not separated). J is TRDJ1 and V is TRDV1, with D perhaps being TRDD2 or TRDD3 (7 bases each). CDR3 nucleotide sequence: TGTGCTCTTGGGGAACTAGGGTTTCCTTCCTTCCTGGGGGGTTACACCGATAAACTCATCTTC. As protein: CALGELGFPSFLGGYTDKLIF.